This T cell receptor (beta chain) derives from a study of cytomegalovirus exposure and HLA in healthy donors. Whole-study context: Genotyping of hundreds of donors showed that about 79% belonged to the Caucasian-associated ancestry cluster.

The CDR3 consists of 13 residues. Germline loops: CDR1 SQVTM, CDR2 ANQGSEA. Deletions cut 7 bases from V and 2 bases from J, with 14 bases between. The PCR contained 60 Vbeta and 13 Jbeta primers. Authors' methods: A later analysis counted 65 million to 90 million unique TCR beta chains, 10 million to 12 million shared. Assay: immunoSEQ multiplex PCR; the TCRdb copy retains only in-frame clones and omits some. That table is the source of V, J and clone size, and D and trimming were worked out from the DNA. The sample lists around 100,000 clones, around three quarters occurring once. Details on this clone: Its cognate antigen is unknown.

Study conclusions and caveats: High sensitivity and specificity were reportedly achieved when the classifier diagnosed cytomegalovirus status. In an earlier analysis, in approximately 570 donors, most V segments appeared productive either ~87% or ~30% of the time.

This clonotype originated in a man aged 50 to 60 in good health and CMV-seropositive. The sample comprised PBMCs. The rearrangement links TRBV29-1 to TRBJ1-2, with a weak D call TRBD1 (6 bases). The CDR3 region is CSAGGGANYGYTF. In DNA form, the CDR3 reads TGCAGCGCCGGCGGGGGGGCGAACTATGGCTACACCTTC.